Shown below are 32 T cell receptor beta chains from a single sample sequenced in a study of human T cells and chemical hapten exposure. As for time point: patch test 1, 2 weeks after DPC sensitization. Treatment of the sample: therapeutic diphenylcyclopropenone sensitization with weekly scalp DPC. Each CDR3 protein is one row after TCRdb ran MiXCR on the RACE reads. The data hold roughly 360,000 distinct CDR3 sequences, with approximately 5% observed a single time. Sequenced here: whole blood, sampled in connection with sensitization to the hapten diphenylcyclopropenone (DPC). Receptor source: a woman aged 45-59 years with alopecia areata. Some clones in this sample may be carry-over from other donors' samples.

This clonotype came up many times. J is TRBJ2-7 and V is TRBV6-5, with TRBD1 matching over 9 bases. From germline, CDR1 is MNHEY and CDR2 SVGAGI. The CDR3 contains 17 residues. Losses at the gene ends were 0 bases for V and 7 bases for J; bases not matched to a gene: 13. In nucleotides, the CDR3 is TGTGCCAGCAGTTACTCCCCCGGACAGGGGAGTGCGGCGGAGCAGTACTTC. As protein: CASSYSPGQGSAAEQYF.

This clonotype was picked up many times. CDR3 loop: CASSQDRGKIEQYF. The DNA for the CDR3 is TGTGCCAGCAGCCAAGATCGAGGAAAAATCGAGCAGTACTTC. The rearrangement links TRBV4-2 to TRBJ2-7; D uncertain. The germline V gene encodes CDR1 LGHNA and CDR2 YNFKEQ. V was pared by 0 bases and J by 6 bases, with 12 bases between. The CDR3 totals 14 residues.

The table lists this clonotype with many counts. The chain carries TRBV9 and TRBJ2-3; D is ambiguous. Germline CDR1 is SGDLS and CDR2 is YYNGEE. The V end lost 0 bases, the J end lost 10 bases, and 9 bases lay between the germline ends. CDR3 size: 12 residues. The DNA of the CDR3 is TGTGCCAGCAGCGTAGAGGGCACCTCGCAGTATTTT. It encodes CASSVEGTSQYF.

This clonotype was seen at least ten times. The rearrangement links TRBV12-3 or TRBV12-4 to TRBJ1-1; D ambiguous. The CDR3 sequence is 13 residues long. Between the trimmed V and J ends, which lost 6 bases and 2 bases, there was a span of 10 bases. CDR3 loop: CASSRHVNTEAFF. As DNA, the CDR3 is TGTGCCAGCAGCCGACACGTAAACACTGAAGCTTTCTTT.

This clonotype came up a few times. The chain carries TRBV7-9 and TRBJ2-1, with no clear D. Germline assignment: CDR1 SEHNR and CDR2 FQNEAQ (reference sequence). The V end lost 5 bases, the J end lost 6 bases, and 17 bases lay between the germline ends. The CDR3 length is 15 residues. Written as DNA, the CDR3 is TGTGCCAGCAGCGGGCCCGGGCCCTCTAGCAATGAGCAGTTCTTC. This codes for CASSGPGPSSNEQFF.

This clonotype was recorded a few times. This chain joins TRBV7-2 and TRBJ2-3; D may be TRBD1 or TRBD2 (7 bases each). CDR1 is SGHTA and CDR2 is FQGNSA in the germline V gene. This CDR3 contains 17 residues. V lost 0 bases and J 4 bases, leaving 17 bases between the germline ends. The CDR3 loop reads CASSLASGGGSADTQYF. CDR3 sequence (DNA): TGTGCCAGCAGCTTAGCGTCAGGGGGGGGAAGTGCAGATACGCAGTATTTT.

This clonotype appeared many times. The chain uses TRBV6-5 and TRBJ1-4; D unresolved. Per the germline V gene, CDR1 is MNHEY and CDR2 is SVGAGI. The V end lost 6 bases, the J end lost 12 bases, and 17 bases lay between the germline ends. The CDR3 consists of 13 residues. Written as DNA, the CDR3 is TGTGCCAGCAGCCTCGGATCGAGCCCCCAACTGTTTTTT. Translation gives CASSLGSSPQLFF.

This clonotype was seen repeatedly, ten times or more. The V and J genes are TRBV5-1 and TRBJ2-5, with D possibly TRBD1 on 6 matching bases. The CDR3 is made up of 13 amino acids. The V end was cut by 4 bases, the J end by 3 bases, with 10 bases between. Germline V gene data show CDR1 as SGHRS and CDR2 as YFSETQ. The CDR3 region is CASSVAGEETQYF. The CDR3 DNA reads as TGCGCCAGCAGCGTTGCAGGGGAAGAGACCCAGTACTTC. Complete variable domain (other parts from reference TRBV5-1 and TRBJ2-5): KAGVTQTPRYLIKTRGQQVTLSCSPISGHRSVSWYQQTPGQGLQFLFEYFSETQRNKGNFPGRFSGRQFSNSRSEMNVSTLELGDSALYLCASSVAGEETQYFGPGTRLLVL.

This clonotype was counted at least ten times. The J gene is TRBJ2-7, the V gene TRBV28; 11 positions match TRBD2. The CDR3 has 15 residues. V shed 6 bases, J shed 2 bases, and the junction held 6 bases outside the gene matches. Germline-derived CDR1 and CDR2 are MDHEN and SYDVKM. CDR3 DNA: TGTGCCAGCAGGGACCTAGCGGGAGGCGCCTACGAGCAGTACTTC. This encodes CASRDLAGGAYEQYF.

The table lists this clonotype with many counts. V is TRBV4-2 and J is TRBJ1-6; D is ambiguous. V was shortened by 1 base and J by 7 bases, with 14 bases between the two germline ends. The CDR3 has 16 amino acids. Germline lookup yields CDR1 LGHNA and CDR2 YNFKEQ. The CDR3 bases are TGTGCCAGCAGCCAAGTCGCTCCACCCGGGAATTCACCCCTCCACTTT. Encoded protein: CASSQVAPPGNSPLHF.

This clonotype was observed at least ten times. The V gene is TRBV27, the J gene TRBJ1-5; D remains ambiguous. This CDR3 contains 15 residues. CDR1 and CDR2 from the germline V gene are MNHEY and SMNVEV (reference sequence). V lost 1 base and J 0 bases, leaving 7 bases between the germline ends. CDR3 nucleotide sequence: TGTGCCAGCAGTTTATACAGCTATAGCAATCAGCCCCAGCATTTT. It specifies CASSLYSYSNQPQHF.

Many counts were recorded for this clonotype. The chain joins TRBV29-1 to TRBJ1-1; perhaps TRBD1 as D (5 bases). The CDR3 has 13 residues. Germline assignment: CDR1 SQVTM and CDR2 ANQGSEA. V lost 7 bases and J lost 0, with 12 bases in between. The CDR3: CSAGGVMNTEAFF. CDR3 DNA: TGCAGCGCTGGGGGAGTTATGAACACTGAAGCTTTCTTT.

This sequence joins TRBV19 and TRBJ1-5; D might be TRBD1 (5 bases). CDR1 is LNHDA, CDR2 SQIVND, per germline (reference sequence). This CDR3 has 14 residues. V dropped 4 bases and J dropped 7 bases, with 14 bases sitting between them. The CDR3 spells CASSTVAGNQPQHF. The CDR3 DNA reads as TGTGCCAGTAGTACAGTGGCAGGGAACCAGCCCCAGCATTTT.

In its sample, this clonotype was seen many times. This sequence joins TRBV27 and TRBJ2-1; 8 positions agree with TRBD1. Germline CDR1 and CDR2: MNHEY and SMNVEV (reference sequence). The CDR3 runs to 16 residues. With 3 bases clipped from V and 0 bases from J, the junction kept 4 bases outside the gene matches. In nucleotides, the CDR3 is TGTGCCAGCAGTTTGAGTACAGGGGGCTCCTACAATGAGCAGTTCTTC. It encodes CASSLSTGGSYNEQFF.

This clonotype was seen a handful of times. The chain combines TRBV6-5 with TRBJ2-1; 7 positions agree with TRBD2. V shed 2 bases, J shed 4 bases, and the junction held 5 bases outside the gene matches. This CDR3 is built from 15 residues. Germline loops: CDR1 MNHEY, CDR2 SVGAGI. The CDR3 sequence is CASSYGQGGYNEQFF. CDR3 nucleotide sequence: TGTGCCAGCAGTTACGGCCAGGGAGGGTACAATGAGCAGTTCTTC.

The rearrangement uses TRBV3-1 and TRBJ1-2, with D unresolved. Germline V gene data show CDR1 as LGHDT and CDR2 as YNNKEL (reference sequence). Trimming removed 0 bases at V and 4 bases at J, with 12 bases between. The CDR3 runs 15 residues. The CDR3 sequence: CASSQDPRSPYGYTF. Here the CDR3 DNA reads TGTGCCAGCAGCCAAGATCCCAGGTCCCCCTATGGCTACACCTTC. The complete variable domain, with remaining parts taken from reference TRBV3-1 and TRBJ1-2, reads DTAVSQTPKYLVTQMGNDKSIKCEQNLGHDTMYWYKQDSKKFLKIMFSYNNKELIINETVPNRFSPKSPDKAHLNLHINSLELGDSAVYFCASSQDPRSPYGYTFGSGTRLTVV.

V usage is TRBV28 and J usage is TRBJ1-2; D call uncertain. Germline lookup yields CDR1 MDHEN and CDR2 SYDVKM. CDR3 size: 16 residues. The V end was cut by 3 bases, the J end by 8 bases, with 22 bases between. CDR3 protein: CASSFGSNRGRRGYTF. CDR3 DNA sequence: TGTGCCAGCAGTTTTGGGTCAAACCGGGGTAGAAGGGGCTACACCTTC.

V usage is TRBV6-5 and J usage is TRBJ2-3, with D perhaps given as TRBD1 or TRBD2 (6 bases each). Per germline, CDR1 MNHEY and CDR2 SVGAGI. This CDR3 comprises 16 residues. Deletions cut 0 bases from V and 6 bases from J, with 16 bases between. The CDR3 DNA follows: TGTGCCAGCAGTTACTCGATGCCGGGGGCAGGTGATACGCAGTATTTT. Translating gives CASSYSMPGAGDTQYF.

This clonotype was counted ten times or more. This chain links TRBV7-2 with TRBJ1-2; maybe TRBD1 (6 bases). The CDR3 is 13 residues long. Germline V gene lookup returns CDR1 SGHTA and CDR2 FQGNSA. Trimming removed 5 bases from V and 8 bases from J, with 15 bases in between. CDR3 loop: CASSPGAGRGYTF. CDR3 nucleotide sequence: TGTGCCAGCAGCCCAGGGGCCGGGAGAGGCTACACCTTC.

This clonotype was observed a few times. V and J are TRBV25-1 and TRBJ2-7, with D possibly being TRBD2 (6 bases). V lost 5 bases to trimming and J lost 6 bases, with 14 bases between them. The CDR3 extends over 13 amino acids. Looked up from germline, CDR1 is MGHDK and CDR2 is SYGVNS. CDR3 region: CASSPTVEGEQYF. The CDR3 DNA is TGTGCCAGCAGTCCGACTGTGGAGGGCGAGCAGTACTTC.

There are a few counts of this clonotype. The chain has TRBV7-9 and TRBJ1-2, with 7 bases identical to TRBD1. V lost 0 bases, J lost 5 bases, and 9 bases stayed unmatched. The CDR3 spans 16 residues. Per germline, CDR1 SEHNR and CDR2 FQNEAQ (reference sequence). DNA for the CDR3: TGTGCCAGCAGCTTAGCCCTGACAGGGCCTCTATATGGCTACACCTTC. It specifies CASSLALTGPLYGYTF.

This clonotype was observed a few times. The genes are TRBV27 and TRBJ1-4; no clear D. Per the germline V gene, CDR1 is MNHEY and CDR2 is SMNVEV (reference sequence). The CDR3 runs 15 residues. With 5 bases removed from V and 0 bases from J, the gap between germline ends came to 10 bases. The CDR3 spells CASSPSVATNEKLFF. Written as DNA, the CDR3 is TGTGCCAGCAGTCCATCAGTAGCAACTAATGAAAAACTGTTTTTT. The whole variable domain, remainder taken from reference TRBV27 and TRBJ1-4, is EAQVTQNPRYLITVTGKKLTVTCSQNMNHEYMSWYRQDPGLGLRQIYYSMNVEVTDKGDVPEGYKVSRKEKRNFPLILESPSPNQTSLYFCASSPSVATNEKLFFGSGTQLSVL.

V gene TRBV12-3 or TRBV12-4 combines with J gene TRBJ2-1, with a tentative D call TRBD2 (6 bases). V was shortened by 4 bases and J by 4 bases, with 20 bases between the two germline ends. The CDR3 sequence is 17 residues long. The CDR3 nucleotides read TGTGCCAGCAGTTGGTCCCAAAGGGCGGGGAAATACAATGAGCAGTTCTTC. This encodes CASSWSQRAGKYNEQFF.

This clonotype came up many times. The rearrangement joins TRBV5-1 to TRBJ1-1, with 10 nucleotides matching TRBD1. The CDR3 has 16 amino acids. The trim removed 4 bases at V and 7 bases at J, leaving 13 bases unmatched. The germline CDR1 and CDR2 sequences are SGHRS and YFSETQ. As DNA, the CDR3 is TGCGCCAGCAGCCCATCGGGACAGGGGTTCGGTGTTGAAGCTTTCTTT. It encodes CASSPSGQGFGVEAFF.

V is TRBV6-5 and J is TRBJ2-7; a possible D gene is TRBD2 (6 bases). The CDR3 runs 11 residues. CDR1 and CDR2 from the germline V gene are MNHEY and SVGAGI. Trimming pared 6 bases from V and 9 bases from J, leaving 12 bases between. CDR3 sequence reads: CASRGLSGQYF. The CDR3 DNA follows: TGTGCCAGCAGAGGACTATCCGGGCAGTACTTC.

This clonotype was recorded many times. The chain recombines TRBV28 with TRBJ1-2, with 10 bases lining up with TRBD1. The CDR3 spans 12 residues. Trimming cost V 10 bases and J 8 bases; bases outside gene matches: 7. Germline V gene data show CDR1 as MDHEN and CDR2 as SYDVKM. CDR3 protein: CATRQGARGYTF. In DNA, the CDR3 is TGTGCCACCAGACAGGGGGCGCGGGGCTACACCTTC.

At least ten counts were recorded for this clonotype. The chain couples TRBV6-6 to TRBJ2-3; D is undetermined. Germline-derived CDR1 and CDR2 are MNHNY and SVGAGI (reference sequence). CDR3 size: 15 residues. The V and J ends lost 6 bases and 7 bases respectively, with 20 bases between them. This CDR3 is CASSPRVPAANTQYF. The CDR3, as DNA: TGTGCCAGCAGCCCTAGGGTCCCCGCCGCTAATACGCAGTATTTT.

This clonotype appeared many times. This chain joins TRBV20-1 and TRBJ1-6; D uncertain. CDR1 is DFQATT and CDR2 is SNEGSKA in the germline V gene (reference sequence). The CDR3 is 15 amino acids. Deletions cut 1 base from V and 5 bases from J, with 12 bases between. CDR3 sequence reads: CSARGTGSDNSPLHF. CDR3 nucleotides: TGCAGTGCTAGAGGGACGGGATCCGATAATTCACCCCTCCACTTT.

This clonotype came up a few times. This rearrangement joins TRBV18 to TRBJ2-3; maybe TRBD2 (6 bases). Germline V gives CDR1 KGHSH, CDR2 LQKENI. This CDR3 contains 17 residues. Trimming removed 3 bases from V and 4 bases from J, with 20 bases in between. The CDR3 DNA is TGTGCCAGCTCACCCCAAGCCCAGGGCTGGGGGGCAGATACGCAGTATTTT. Translated: CASSPQAQGWGADTQYF.

This clonotype turned up a few times. The rearrangement joins TRBV7-2 to TRBJ2-1; D gene unclear. The germline V and J ends were trimmed by 5 bases and 7 bases, with 9 bases remaining between them. Germline loops: CDR1 SGHTA, CDR2 FQGNSA. CDR3 length equals 12 residues. DNA of the CDR3: TGTGCCAGCAGCCACCGATGGAATGAGCAGTTCTTC. Amino acids: CASSHRWNEQFF.

CDR3 region: CASSKGGGQPQHF. Here the CDR3 DNA reads TGTGCCAGCAGTAAAGGGGGCGGTCAGCCCCAGCATTTT. The chain combines TRBV12-3 or TRBV12-4 with TRBJ1-5; 7 nucleotides line up with TRBD1. The CDR3 loop spans 13 amino acids. Unmatched junction bases numbered 4, after V lost 5 bases and J lost 6 bases.

This clonotype was observed at least ten times. This chain connects TRBV4-3 to TRBJ2-7; TRBD2 agrees at 9 bases. CDR3 length: 15 amino acids. Per germline, CDR1 LGHNA and CDR2 YSLEER. The V segment lost 4 bases and the J segment 2 bases; nucleotides outside the gene matches: 6. CDR3 nucleotides: TGCGCCAGCAGCCCCTCGACTAGCGGAGCCTACGAGCAGTACTTC. Its protein product is CASSPSTSGAYEQYF.